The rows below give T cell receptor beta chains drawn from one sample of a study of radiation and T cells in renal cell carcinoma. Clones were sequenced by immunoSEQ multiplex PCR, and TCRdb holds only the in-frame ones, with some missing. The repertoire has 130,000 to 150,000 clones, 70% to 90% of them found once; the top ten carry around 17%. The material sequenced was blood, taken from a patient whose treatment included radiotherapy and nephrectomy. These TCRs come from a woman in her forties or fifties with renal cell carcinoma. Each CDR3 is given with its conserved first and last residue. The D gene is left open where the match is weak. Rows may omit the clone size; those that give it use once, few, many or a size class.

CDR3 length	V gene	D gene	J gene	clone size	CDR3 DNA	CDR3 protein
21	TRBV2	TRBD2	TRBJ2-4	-	TGTGCCAGCAGTGAAGCAGGGCTAGCGGGGGCCCCAACGCGGGCCAAAAACATTCAGTACTTC	CASSEAGLAGAPTRAKNIQYF
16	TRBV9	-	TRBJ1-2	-	TGTGCCAGCAGCTACCCCCGACACAGCAACGTCTATGGCTACACCTTC	CASSYPRHSNVYGYTF
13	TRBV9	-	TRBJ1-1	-	TGTGCCAGCAGCCTGGGGGGGGGCACTGAAGCTTTCTTT	CASSLGGGTEAFF
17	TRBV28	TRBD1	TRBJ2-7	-	TGTGCCAGCAGTTTGATCAGGGGGCGCCGGGCCTACTACGAGCAGTACTTC	CASSLIRGRRAYYEQYF
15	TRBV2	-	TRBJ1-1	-	TGTGCCAGCAGTGATCCTATCGCAGGGAACACTGAAGCTTTCTTT	CASSDPIAGNTEAFF
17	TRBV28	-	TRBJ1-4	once	TGTGCCAGCAGTTCCTCGCGCCACAGGGCGTCTAATGAAAAACTGTTTTTT	CASSSSRHRASNEKLFF
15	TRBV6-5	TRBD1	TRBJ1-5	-	TGTGCCAGCATTCTTCCGGGACAGGGTGATCAGCCCCAGCATTTT	CASILPGQGDQPQHF
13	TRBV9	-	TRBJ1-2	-	TGTGCCAGCAGCGTAGCTTCGGAATATGGCTACACCTTC	CASSVASEYGYTF
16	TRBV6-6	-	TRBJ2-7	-	TGTGCCAGCAGAGAGAGATTGGGGATACGGTCCTACGAGCAGTACTTC	CASRERLGIRSYEQYF
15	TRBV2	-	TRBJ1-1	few	TGTGCCAGCAGTGAAGCCATACTCCGGAACACTGAAGCTTTCTTT	CASSEAILRNTEAFF
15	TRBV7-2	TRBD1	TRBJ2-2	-	TGTGCCAGCAGCTTAAGGGGACAGGCGGGAGGGGAGCTGTTTTTT	CASSLRGQAGGELFF
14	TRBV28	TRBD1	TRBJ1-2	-	TGTGCCAGCAAAGAAGGACAGGGGACCTATGGCTACACCTTC	CASKEGQGTYGYTF
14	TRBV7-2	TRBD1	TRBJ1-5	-	TGTGCCAGCAGCCACGGACAGGGCGGTCAGCCCCAGCATTTT	CASSHGQGGQPQHF
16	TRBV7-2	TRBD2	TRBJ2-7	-	TGTGCCAGCAGCGCGGGACTAGCGGGCCTCTCCTACGAGCAGTACTTC	CASSAGLAGLSYEQYF
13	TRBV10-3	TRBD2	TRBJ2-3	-	TGTGCCAATAGCGGGAGTAGCACAGATACGCAGTATTTT	CANSGSSTDTQYF
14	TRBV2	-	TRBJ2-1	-	TGTGCCAGCAGCGTTAGCGGAAGATACAATGAGCAGTTCTTC	CASSVSGRYNEQFF
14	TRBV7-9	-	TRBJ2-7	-	TGTGCCAGCAGCTTACCCGTCCCCTCCTACGAGCAGTACTTC	CASSLPVPSYEQYF
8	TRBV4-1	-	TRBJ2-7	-	TGCGCCAACTACGAGCAGTACTTC	CANYEQYF
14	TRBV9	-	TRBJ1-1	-	TGTGCCAGCAGCGTAGATTGGGAGGGAAGGAGCGCTTTCTTT	CASSVDWEGRSAFF
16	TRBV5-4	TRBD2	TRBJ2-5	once	TGTGCCAGCAGCCCCGGTAGTAGCGGGGGGGCGGAGACCCAGTACTTC	CASSPGSSGGAETQYF
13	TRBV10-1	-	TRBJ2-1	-	TGCGCCAGCAGTGAAGGTGGACGCGAGGAGCAGTTCTTC	CASSEGGREEQFF
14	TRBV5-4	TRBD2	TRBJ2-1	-	TGTGCCAGCAGCTACACTAGCGGGGGGAATGAGCAGTTCTTC	CASSYTSGGNEQFF
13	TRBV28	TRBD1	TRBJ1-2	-	TGTGCCAGCAGCAACCTGGGACAGAATGGCTACACCTTC	CASSNLGQNGYTF
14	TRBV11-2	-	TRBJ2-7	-	TGTGCCAGCAGCTACGGGGCAGGTTACTACGAGCAGTACTTC	CASSYGAGYYEQYF
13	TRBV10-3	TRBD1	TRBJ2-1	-	TGTGCCATCAGCCAGGACAGGGGCAATGAGCAGTTCTTC	CAISQDRGNEQFF
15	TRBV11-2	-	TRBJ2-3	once	TGTGCCAGCACCTTAGGTGTACTCCTCACAGATACGCAGTATTTT	CASTLGVLLTDTQYF
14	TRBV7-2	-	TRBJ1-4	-	TGTGCCAGCACGGATAACGCAGGGAGGGAAAAACTGTTTTTT	CASTDNAGREKLFF
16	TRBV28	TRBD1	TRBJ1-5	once	TGTGCCAGCAGTCTCAGGGGGCGGGGTAGCAATCAGCCCCAGCATTTT	CASSLRGRGSNQPQHF
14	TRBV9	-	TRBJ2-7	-	TGTGCCAGCAGCGTGTCTATAGGCTCCTACGAGCAGTACTTC	CASSVSIGSYEQYF
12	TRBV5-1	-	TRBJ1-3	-	TGCGCCAGCCGGGACTCTGGAAACACCATATATTTT	CASRDSGNTIYF
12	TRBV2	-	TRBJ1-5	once	TGTGCCAGCGGGCTCGGGAATCAGCCCCAGCATTTT	CASGLGNQPQHF
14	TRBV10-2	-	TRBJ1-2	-	TGCGCCAGCAGTGAAATGGCACTCAACACAGGCTACACCTTC	CASSEMALNTGYTF
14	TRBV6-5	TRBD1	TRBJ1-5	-	TGTGCCAGCAGCCGGGACAGCCTCAATCAGCCCCAGCATTTT	CASSRDSLNQPQHF
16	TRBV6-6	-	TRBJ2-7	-	TGTGCCAGCAGTGGCTACATCGGTCAGGGCCCCTACGAGCAGTACTTC	CASSGYIGQGPYEQYF
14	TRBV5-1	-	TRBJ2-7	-	TGCGCCAGCAGCTTGTCCAAAGGCTCCTACGAGCAGTACTTC	CASSLSKGSYEQYF
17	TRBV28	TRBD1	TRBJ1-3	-	TGTGCCAGCAGTTCCCCGGGACAGGGGGGCTCTGGAAACACCATATATTTT	CASSSPGQGGSGNTIYF
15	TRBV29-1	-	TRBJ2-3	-	TGCAGCGCCCGCGGTGGGACGGCTAGCACAGATACGCAGTATTTT	CSARGGTASTDTQYF
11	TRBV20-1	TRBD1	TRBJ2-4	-	TGCAGTGCTCGTCAGGGGGACATTCAGTACTTC	CSARQGDIQYF
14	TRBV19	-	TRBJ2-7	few	TGTGCCAGTAGTTCGTGGCTGAGGGACTACGAGCAGTACTTC	CASSSWLRDYEQYF
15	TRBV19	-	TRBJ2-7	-	TGTGCCAGTAGTATTTCGCCTCCATTCATTTACGAGCAGTACTTC	CASSISPPFIYEQYF
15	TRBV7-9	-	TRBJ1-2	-	TGTGCCAGCAGCTTCCCAGGGCAGGAGAGCTATGGCTACACCTTC	CASSFPGQESYGYTF
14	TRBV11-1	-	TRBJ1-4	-	TGTGCCAGCAGCTCGCGGGCAGGGGCTGAAAAACTGTTTTTT	CASSSRAGAEKLFF
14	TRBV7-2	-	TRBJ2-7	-	TGTGCCAGCACTCTCCTGCGGGGTACCTACGAGCAGTACTTC	CASTLLRGTYEQYF
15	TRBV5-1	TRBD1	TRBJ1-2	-	TGCGCCAGCAGCTCATCCGGGACAGGATCGACTGGCTACACCTTC	CASSSSGTGSTGYTF
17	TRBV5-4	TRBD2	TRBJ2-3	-	TGTGCCAGCAGCTCCGGGACTAGCGGCTCTAGCACAGATACGCAGTATTTT	CASSSGTSGSSTDTQYF
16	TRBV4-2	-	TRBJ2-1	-	TGTGCCAGCAGCCAAGCGGGAATAGGCTCCTACAATGAGCAGTTCTTC	CASSQAGIGSYNEQFF
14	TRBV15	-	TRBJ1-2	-	TGTGCCACCAGCAGGACAACGTGGGACTATGGCTACACCTTC	CATSRTTWDYGYTF
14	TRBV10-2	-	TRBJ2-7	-	TGCGCCAGCAGGGATCCTAACCCTTCCTACGAGCAGTACTTC	CASRDPNPSYEQYF
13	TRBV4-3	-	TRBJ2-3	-	TGCGCCAGCAGCCGGGATAACAGGGAGGCGCAGTATTTT	CASSRDNREAQYF
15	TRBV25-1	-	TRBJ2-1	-	TGTGCCAGCAGCGACACAGGGACCGGGTACAATGAGCAGTTCTTC	CASSDTGTGYNEQFF
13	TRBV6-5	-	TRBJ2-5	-	TGTGCCAGCAGTTACACCGGGCGGGAGACCCAGTACTTC	CASSYTGRETQYF
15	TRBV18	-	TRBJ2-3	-	TGTGCCAGCTCACCACAGGGGAGTGGGGCAGATACGCAGTATTTT	CASSPQGSGADTQYF
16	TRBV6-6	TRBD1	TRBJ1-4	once	TGTGCCAGCAGTTACTATCCGGGACAGTATAATGAAAAACTGTTTTTT	CASSYYPGQYNEKLFF
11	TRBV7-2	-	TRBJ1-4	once	TGTGCCAGCAGCTTCGGTGGAAAACTGTTTTTT	CASSFGGKLFF
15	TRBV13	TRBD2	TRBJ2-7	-	TGTGCCAGCAGCTTAGTAGGGCGGGAGGCCGAGGAGCAGTACTTC	CASSLVGREAEEQYF